The sequence of this TCR beta chain was determined in a study of sequential checkpoint blockade in melanoma. TCRdb's copy holds only in-frame clones and misses some; the assay was immunoSEQ multiplex PCR. The sample contains over 15,000 clones, around two thirds of which appear only once. Documented treatment: randomized to nivolumab then ipilimumab (arm A) or the reverse (arm B). Sorted cells were live CD3+CD8+, lacking CD19 and CD56, from PBMCs. The TCR originated in a human donor with melanoma. The material sequenced was CD8+ T cells sorted from blood (inferred from file names), taken from a patient given nivolumab and ipilimumab in sequence.

CDR3 nucleotides: TGTGCCAGCAGTTCCGGTGTTACGCAGTATTTT. Protein: CASSSGVTQYF. The chain links TRBV27 to TRBJ2-3; D ambiguous. The CDR3 has 11 amino acids. The V and J ends lost 4 bases and 8 bases respectively, with 7 bases between them. Germline CDR1 and CDR2: MNHEY and SMNVEV (reference sequence).